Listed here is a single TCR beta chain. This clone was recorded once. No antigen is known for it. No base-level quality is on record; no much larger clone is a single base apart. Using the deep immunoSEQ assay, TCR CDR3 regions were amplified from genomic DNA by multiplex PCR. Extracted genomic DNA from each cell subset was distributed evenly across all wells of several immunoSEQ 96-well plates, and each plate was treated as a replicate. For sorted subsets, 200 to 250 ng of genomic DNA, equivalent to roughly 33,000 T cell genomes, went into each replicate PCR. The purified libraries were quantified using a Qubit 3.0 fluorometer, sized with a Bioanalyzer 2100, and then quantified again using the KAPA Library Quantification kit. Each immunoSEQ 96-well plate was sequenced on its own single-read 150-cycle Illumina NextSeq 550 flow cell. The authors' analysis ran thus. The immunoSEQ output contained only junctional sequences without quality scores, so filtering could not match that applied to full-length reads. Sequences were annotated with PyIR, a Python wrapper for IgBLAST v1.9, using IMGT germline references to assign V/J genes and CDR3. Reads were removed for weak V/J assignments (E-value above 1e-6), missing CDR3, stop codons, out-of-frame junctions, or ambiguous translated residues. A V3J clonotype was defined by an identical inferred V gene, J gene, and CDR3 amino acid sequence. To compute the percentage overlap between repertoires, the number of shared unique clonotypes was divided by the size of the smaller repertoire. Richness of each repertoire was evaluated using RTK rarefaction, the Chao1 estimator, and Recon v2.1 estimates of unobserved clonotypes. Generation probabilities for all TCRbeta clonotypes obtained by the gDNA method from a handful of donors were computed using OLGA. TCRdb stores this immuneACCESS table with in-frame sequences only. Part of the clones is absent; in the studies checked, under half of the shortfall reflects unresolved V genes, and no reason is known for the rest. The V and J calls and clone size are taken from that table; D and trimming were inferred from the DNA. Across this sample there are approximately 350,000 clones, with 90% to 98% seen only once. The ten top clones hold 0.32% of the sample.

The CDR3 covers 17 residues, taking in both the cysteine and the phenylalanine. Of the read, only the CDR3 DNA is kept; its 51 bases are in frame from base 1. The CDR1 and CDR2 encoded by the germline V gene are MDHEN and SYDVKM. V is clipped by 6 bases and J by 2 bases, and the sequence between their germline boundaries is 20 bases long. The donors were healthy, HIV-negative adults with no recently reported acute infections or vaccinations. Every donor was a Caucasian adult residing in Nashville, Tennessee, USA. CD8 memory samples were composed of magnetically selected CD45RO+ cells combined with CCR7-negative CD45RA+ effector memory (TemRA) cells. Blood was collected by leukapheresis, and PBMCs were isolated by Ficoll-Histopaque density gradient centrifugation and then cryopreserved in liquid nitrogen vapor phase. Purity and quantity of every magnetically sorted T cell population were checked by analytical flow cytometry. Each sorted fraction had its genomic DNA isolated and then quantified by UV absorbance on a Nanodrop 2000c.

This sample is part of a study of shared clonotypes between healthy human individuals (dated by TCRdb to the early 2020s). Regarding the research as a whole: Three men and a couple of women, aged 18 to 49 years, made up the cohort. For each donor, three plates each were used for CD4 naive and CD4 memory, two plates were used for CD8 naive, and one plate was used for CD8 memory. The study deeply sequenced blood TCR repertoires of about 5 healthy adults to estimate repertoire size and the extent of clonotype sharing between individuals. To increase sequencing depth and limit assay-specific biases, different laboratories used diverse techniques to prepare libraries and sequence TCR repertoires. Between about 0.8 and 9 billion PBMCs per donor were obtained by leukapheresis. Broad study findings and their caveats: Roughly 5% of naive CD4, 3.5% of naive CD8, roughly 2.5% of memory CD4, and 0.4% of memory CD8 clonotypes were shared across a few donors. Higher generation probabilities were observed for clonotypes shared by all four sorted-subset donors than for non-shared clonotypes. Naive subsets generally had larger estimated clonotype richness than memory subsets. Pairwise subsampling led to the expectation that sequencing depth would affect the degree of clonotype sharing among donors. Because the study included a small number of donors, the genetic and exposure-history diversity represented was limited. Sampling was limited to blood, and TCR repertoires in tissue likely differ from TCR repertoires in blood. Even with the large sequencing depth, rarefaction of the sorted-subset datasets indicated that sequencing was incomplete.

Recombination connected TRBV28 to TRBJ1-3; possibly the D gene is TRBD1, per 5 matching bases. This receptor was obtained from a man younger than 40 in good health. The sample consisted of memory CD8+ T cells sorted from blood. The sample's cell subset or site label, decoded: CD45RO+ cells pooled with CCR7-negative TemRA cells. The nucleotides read TGTGCCAGCAGCCCCCCCCAGGGCTTCGGTGCTGGAAACACCATATATTTT. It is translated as CASSPPQGFGAGNTIYF.